This TCR beta chain was found in a study of PD-1 blockade in classical Hodgkin lymphoma. Study overall: A 3 mg/kg intravenous dose of nivolumab was received by patients every 2 weeks.

Points on this clone: The target antigen is unknown.

Germline assignment: CDR1 MNHNS and CDR2 SASEGT. Trimming took 2 bases from V and 4 from J; bases not matched to a gene: 3. This CDR3 region has 15 residues. Brentuximab vedotin exposure varied among the patients, all of whom had relapsed after autologous stem cell transplantation. Whole-study results and caveats: By C4D1, CD4+ diversity increased significantly, especially in complete responders. Reported baseline diversity: healthy donors highest, relapsed/refractory patients lowest.

Measured with immunoSEQ multiplex PCR; TCRdb has only the in-frame clones, and not every one. The table has roughly 70,000 clones, about two thirds seen once; the top ten hold approximately 8.4%. The source material was peripheral blood mononuclear cells (PBMCs), sampled before the second cycle of nivolumab. This sequence joins TRBV6-1 and TRBJ1-5; TRBD1 matches at 9 bases. This TCR was sampled from a human donor with classical Hodgkin lymphoma. The CDR3 sequence: CASSEWTGENQPQHF. The CDR3 DNA sequence: TGTGCCAGCAGTGAATGGACAGGGGAAAATCAGCCCCAGCATTTT.